This T cell receptor (beta chain) was sequenced during a study of blood T cell repertoires in COVID-19 (dated by TCRdb to 2018 to 2020). General notes on the study: Samples from collaborators originated in the United States, Italy and Spain and spanned both the acute and convalescent phases of COVID-19. The material from the prospective study consisted of cDNA or gDNA derived from T cells, B-cell-depleted T cells, or PBMCs. The dataset comprised deeply sampled blood TCRbeta repertoires from subjects exposed to, actively infected with, or recovered from COVID-19. A freely available public database, intended as a resource for researchers studying the immune response to SARS-CoV-2, is where the repertoires were released. The samples were drawn from the first 160 participants of the ongoing ImmuneRACE study and from under 1,500 subjects provided by 6 global collaborators. A de-identified subject ID, COVID-19 status, age in years and sex were almost always included in the sample metadata. Where available, HLA class I and class II types were taken from metadata supplied by the sample provider and were not determined by assay-based typing.

Notes on this clone: Its antigen has not been determined. No base-level quality is on record; no much larger clone is a single base apart.

Another Seattle source contributed samples from volunteer blood donors who had recovered from COVID-19. The collaborating institutions used their own protocols to collect whole blood in K2EDTA tubes. Collaborator samples were shipped for TCRbeta analysis as frozen whole blood, isolated PBMCs, or DNA extracted from either sample type. Trimming at the junction amounts to 5 bases on V and 8 bases on J, and the germline ends lie 9 bases apart. Sequences LNHDA (CDR1) and SQIVND (CDR2) are obtained from the germline V gene (reference sequence). Including the terminal cysteine and phenylalanine, the CDR3 comprises 11 residues. Kept here is only the CDR3 DNA, which spans 33 bases and is read in frame from base 1. Study-wide conclusions, independent of this receptor: How much clinical and demographic metadata was included differed by source and by participant, and the metadata was provided uncurated.

The immunoSEQ Assay, a bias-controlled multiplex PCR, was used to amplify TCRbeta CDR3 regions from genomic DNA. In the authors' own workflow: Nucleated cell counts per sample were estimated from amplification of reference gene primers within the assay. Sequence reads were collapsed and filtered to measure the absolute abundance of every unique TCRbeta CDR3 rearrangement. Productive Simpson clonality was computed per sample as the square root of Simpson's diversity index over productive rearrangements. Imported from immuneACCESS, the table was reduced by TCRdb to in-frame sequences with V and J called. These copies leave out some clones; in studies compared against another copy, an unresolved V gene accounts for under half, and the cause of the remainder is not known. D and trimming come from the DNA, and the V and J calls and clone size come from that table. The sample data list 150,000 or so clones, and under 85% of these were observed just once. Approximately 12% of the sample rests with the top ten.

Material: peripheral blood. The receptor's source is a man aged 65 to 85 who had recovered from COVID-19. The sequence joins TRBV19 to TRBJ1-2; the D gene is unclear. The bases are TGTGCCAGTAGTCTTCCGGGAGGCTACACCTTC. Translated, this gives CASSLPGGYTF.